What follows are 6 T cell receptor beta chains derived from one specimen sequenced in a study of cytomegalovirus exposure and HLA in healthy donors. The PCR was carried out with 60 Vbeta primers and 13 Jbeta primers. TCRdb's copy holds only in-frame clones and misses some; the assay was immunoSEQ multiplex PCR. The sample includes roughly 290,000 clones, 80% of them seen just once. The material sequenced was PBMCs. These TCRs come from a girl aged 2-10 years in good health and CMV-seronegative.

CDR3 sequence reads: CASSPTGQGSNQPQHF. The CDR3 bases are TGTGCCAGCAGTCCGACCGGACAGGGAAGCAATCAGCCCCAGCATTTT. The chain uses TRBV28 and TRBJ1-5, with TRBD1 identical over 8 bases. With V trimmed by 5 bases and J by 1 base, 7 bases remained unmatched. Germline values: CDR1 MDHEN, CDR2 SYDVKM. This CDR3 comprises 16 residues.

This CDR3 reads CASSLAGVTEAFF. DNA of the CDR3: TGCGCCAGCAGCTTGGCCGGAGTCACTGAAGCTTTCTTT. V usage is TRBV5-1 and J usage is TRBJ1-1, with D hard to call. Germline V gives CDR1 SGHRS, CDR2 YFSETQ. Trimming took off 0 bases at V and 4 bases at J, with 7 bases between the two ends. The CDR3 spans 13 residues.

The CDR3 DNA is TGCGCCAGCAGCTTGGCCCTAGCGGGACCACAAGAGACCCAGTACTTC. Translation gives CASSLALAGPQETQYF. This chain connects TRBV5-1 to TRBJ2-5; 9 bases agree with TRBD2. The CDR3 is made up of 16 amino acids. Germline assignment: CDR1 SGHRS and CDR2 YFSETQ. V was clipped by 0 bases and J by 2 bases; unmatched bases: 5.

The CDR3 DNA reads TGTGCCAGCAGCTCCGGACTAGCGGGCGCCCACAATGAGCAGTTCTTC. This encodes CASSSGLAGAHNEQFF. This chain uses TRBV28 with TRBJ2-1; TRBD2 matches at 11 bases. V shed 6 bases, J shed 5 bases, and the junction held 9 bases outside the gene matches. Germline CDR1 is MDHEN and CDR2 is SYDVKM. This CDR3 region has 16 residues. The variable domain in full, with the rest retrieved from reference TRBV28 and TRBJ2-1, is DVKVTQSSRYLVKRTGEKVFLECVQDMDHENMFWYRQDPGLGLRLIYFSYDVKMKEKGDIPEGYSVSREKKERFSLILESASTNQTSMYLCASSSGLAGAHNEQFFGPGTRLTVL.

CDR3 nucleotide sequence: TGTGCCAGCAGCCTCGTGGAGACCCAGTACTTC. This codes for CASSLVETQYF. The genes are TRBV11-1 and TRBJ2-5; the D is unclear. The germline V gene has CDR1 SGHAT and CDR2 FQDESV (reference sequence). Trimming left V 5 bases short and J 5 bases short, with 6 bases between. This CDR3 is 11 amino acids long. Filled out from reference TRBV11-1 and TRBJ2-5, the complete variable domain reads EAEVAQSPRYKITEKSQAVAFWCDPISGHATLYWYRQILGQGPELLVQFQDESVVDDSQLPKDRFSAERLKGVDSTLKIQPAELGDSAMYLCASSLVETQYFGPGTRLLVL.

CDR3 nucleotide sequence: TGTGCCAGCAGCAACCGGGACAGGGTCACAGATACGCAGTATTTT. Encoded protein: CASSNRDRVTDTQYF. The chain couples TRBV27 to TRBJ2-3, with 9 bases lining up with TRBD1. Germline assignment: CDR1 MNHEY and CDR2 SMNVEV (reference sequence). Unmatched junction bases numbered 6, after V lost 6 bases and J lost 2 bases. The CDR3 has 15 amino acids.